The following is a T cell receptor beta chain sequence with its context. Its antigen is currently unknown. Relative to the germline gene, one junction end is altered; a read error may explain this. The donors were all healthy and Caucasian. CDR1 and CDR2 from the germline V gene are SGHRS and YFSETQ. The CDR3 sequence is 15 residues long. One entry per CDR3 protein, called by TCRdb with MiXCR from the 5' RACE reads. The data show about 890,000 distinct CDR3 sequences, with approximately 13% seen just once and around 1.5% held by the top ten. The data originate from a study of identical twins. Findings of the study overall: Out-of-frame alpha sequences shared by twins showed excess low generation probability.

This sample also belongs to another study, concerning yellow fever vaccine responses in identical twins. In that study: As reported, the vaccine T cell response of twins seemed partly convergent and partly personalized.

The clonotype originates from a woman under 30 in good health. This chain joins TRBV5-1 and TRBJ1-1; TRBD1 is a possible D gene (6 bases). The sequenced sample consisted of PBMCs. Written as DNA, the CDR3 is TGCGCCAGCAGCTTGGACAGGGTACTGAACCCTGAAGCTTTCTTT. Protein sequence: CASSLDRVLNPEAFF.